The next 9 T cell receptor beta chains were all read from a single sample in a study of T-cell memory formation after mild COVID-19. TCRdb redid the calling of the 5' RACE reads with MiXCR, one entry per CDR3 protein. The data contain around 90,000 distinct CDR3 sequences, around an eighth of them singletons. The specimen sequenced was PBMCs or a T cell subset sorted from them (not recorded which). The receptor source for this set is an adult woman who had mild COVID-19 (a few samples of this study predate the infection). Cell type and time point are not known.

The chain joins TRBV9 to TRBJ2-2; D is unclear. Trimming shortened V by 6 bases and J by 0 bases, and 24 bases separated the two germline ends. CDR1 and CDR2 (germline): SGDLS, YYNGEE. This CDR3 comprises 19 residues. The CDR3 loop is CASTHTLTGSHPNTGELFF. The CDR3 DNA reads TGTGCCAGCACCCACACCCTCACCGGGTCCCACCCGAACACCGGGGAGCTGTTTTTT.

V usage is TRBV30 and J usage is TRBJ2-7, with 7 nucleotides matching TRBD2. CDR1 is GTSNPN, CDR2 SVGIG, per germline (reference sequence). Unmatched junction bases numbered 0, after V lost 3 bases and J lost 1 base. This CDR3 is 12 amino acids long. CDR3 sequence (DNA): TGTGCCTGGAGCGGGAGGTCCTACGAGCAGTACTTC. Translation: CAWSGRSYEQYF. Looking up the rest from reference TRBV30 and TRBJ2-7 gives the full variable domain: SQTIHQWPATLVQPVGSPLSLECTVEGTSNPNLYWYRQAAGRGLQLLFYSVGIGQISSEVPQNLSASRPQDRQFILSSKKLLLSDSGFYLCAWSGRSYEQYFGPGTRLTVT.

V is TRBV4-1 and J is TRBJ2-1; 9 nucleotides agree with TRBD1. Germline V lookup: CDR1 MGHRA, CDR2 YSYEKL. The junction had 4 bases not matched to a gene; V was cut back by 5 bases and J by 5 bases. The CDR3 spans 14 residues. Here the CDR3 reads CASSYRQGDNEQFF. DNA of the CDR3: TGCGCCAGCAGCTACCGACAGGGGGACAATGAGCAGTTCTTC.

The chain employs TRBV6-5 and TRBJ2-5; TRBD2 agrees at 8 bases. CDR3 length: 17 residues. V was clipped by 6 bases and J by 5 bases; unmatched bases: 17. CDR1 is MNHEY and CDR2 is SVGAGI in the germline V gene. In nucleotides, the CDR3 is TGTGCCAGCAGACTTAGTGAAGGGACTAGTGGATTGGAGACCCAGTACTTC. Translating it yields CASRLSEGTSGLETQYF.

This sequence joins TRBV29-1 and TRBJ2-7; no definite D call. V lost 4 bases to trimming and J lost 1 base, with 11 bases between them. CDR3 length: 13 residues. In germline, CDR1 is SQVTM, CDR2 ANQGSEA. The CDR3: CSVVRRDSYEQYF. The CDR3, as DNA: TGCAGCGTTGTACGGCGAGATTCCTACGAGCAGTACTTC.

The chain uses TRBV29-1 and TRBJ2-7; D call uncertain. V shed 4 bases and J shed 0 bases, with 10 bases lying between them. Germline lookup yields CDR1 SQVTM and CDR2 ANQGSEA. This CDR3 has 13 amino acids. The chain's CDR3 is CSVVPSLSYEQYF. The CDR3 nucleotides are TGCAGCGTTGTTCCCTCCCTCTCCTACGAGCAGTACTTC.

This clonotype was seen only a few times. This chain uses TRBV20-1 with TRBJ1-1; 8 bases agree with TRBD1. V shed 3 bases, J shed 5 bases, and the junction held 8 bases outside the gene matches. The CDR3 extends over 14 amino acids. The germline V gene encodes CDR1 DFQATT and CDR2 SNEGSKA (reference sequence). The DNA of the CDR3 is TGCAGTGCTAGCTTAGACAGGGGTGGAACTGAAGCTTTCTTT. Its translation is CSASLDRGGTEAFF.

The chain employs TRBV4-1 and TRBJ1-1; TRBD1 might be the D (5 bases). The germline V gene has CDR1 MGHRA and CDR2 YSYEKL. This CDR3 is 15 amino acids long. The V end was cut by 0 bases, the J end by 3 bases, with 11 bases between. The CDR3 sequence is CASSQDPGRYTEAFF. The CDR3 nucleotides are TGCGCCAGCAGCCAAGATCCGGGGCGATACACTGAAGCTTTCTTT.

The chain links TRBV12-3 or TRBV12-4 to TRBJ2-5; weak D call: TRBD2 (5 bases). The V end lost 4 bases, the J end lost 5 bases, and 8 bases lay between the germline ends. This CDR3 region has 12 residues. The CDR3 DNA reads as TGTGCCAGCAGTTGGTCGGGGGAGACCCAGTACTTC. Protein: CASSWSGETQYF.